Detailed here is one T cell receptor (beta chain). The data stem from a study of blood T cell repertoires in COVID-19. Study background: In each case, the material was cDNA or gDNA derived from T cells, B-cell-depleted T cells, or PBMCs.

Methods used by the authors: Nucleated cell counts were estimated from reference gene primer amplification. Produced via immunoSEQ multiplex PCR; TCRdb's table is partial and in-frame only. The DNA gave D and trimming, while V, J and clone size come from that table. The sample lists 200,000 or so clones, approximately 79% seen once, with 5.1% in the top ten. The CDR3 totals 12 residues. V was shortened by 3 bases and J by 4 bases, with 7 bases between the two germline ends. The germline gives CDR1 GTSNPN, CDR2 SVGIG (reference sequence). The rearrangement links TRBV30 to TRBJ1-5, with a tentative D call TRBD1 (5 bases). The sequence was collected from a human donor in a cohort sampled during active COVID-19. What was sequenced was peripheral blood. Here the CDR3 reads CAWSDRNQPQHF. For the CDR3, the DNA is TGTGCCTGGAGCGACAGAAATCAGCCCCAGCATTTT. Looking up the rest from reference TRBV30 and TRBJ1-5 gives the full variable domain: SQTIHQWPATLVQPVGSPLSLECTVEGTSNPNLYWYRQAAGRGLQLLFYSVGIGQISSEVPQNLSASRPQDRQFILSSKKLLLSDSGFYLCAWSDRNQPQHFGDGTRLSIL.